A selection of T cell receptor beta chains follows, all from one sample in a study of Ad26.COV2.S vaccination and SARS-CoV-2 variants. Sequencing used immunoSEQ multiplex PCR; TCRdb keeps in-frame clones, though not all of them. In the table there are under 500,000 clones, roughly 90% of which are singletons. Source: peripheral blood, taken in a trial of Ad26.COV2.S vaccine versus placebo. Source of these receptors: a person aged 18 to 59 who received the Ad26.COV2.S COVID-19 vaccine or a placebo. The CDR3 runs from the conserved cysteine through the conserved F or W. Fields, in order: V gene, D gene, J gene, clone size, CDR3 protein, CDR3 DNA. D genes are given only for firm matches. Expanded clones are given a class, and other clones once, few, many or no size at all.

>TRBV2|NA|TRBJ1-1|NA
CASRSDRTTSAFF
TGTGCCAGCCGTTCCGACAGGACGACTTCTGCTTTCTTT
>TRBV5-8|NA|TRBJ2-7|NA
CASSPKYEQYF
TGTGCCAGCAGCCCCAAGTACGAGCAGTACTTC
>TRBV7-6|TRBD2|TRBJ2-1|NA
CASSLEPSGSLSEQFF
TGTGCCAGCAGCTTAGAACCTAGCGGGTCCTTGAGTGAGCAGTTCTTC
>TRBV4-1|TRBD1|TRBJ1-5|NA
CASSQGIGGLNQPQHF
TGCGCCAGCAGCCAAGGGATAGGGGGCCTTAATCAGCCCCAGCATTTT
>TRBV20-1|NA|TRBJ1-5|once
CSASGDQPQHF
TGCAGTGCTAGCGGGGATCAGCCCCAGCATTTT
>TRBV6-6|NA|TRBJ1-1|NA
CASSMTENTEAFF
TGTGCCAGCAGTATGACAGAGAACACTGAAGCTTTCTTT
>TRBV3-1/TRBV3-2|NA|TRBJ2-5|NA
CASSQDRTGQETQYF
TGTGCCAGCAGCCAAGATAGGACGGGACAAGAGACCCAGTACTTC
>TRBV9|TRBD2|TRBJ2-1|NA
CASSASSGGANEQFF
TGTGCCAGCAGCGCTTCTAGCGGGGGGGCCAATGAGCAGTTCTTC
>TRBV19|NA|TRBJ1-4|NA
CASSIDRLSTNEKLFF
TGTGCCAGTAGTATAGACCGTCTGTCAACTAATGAAAAACTGTTTTTT
>TRBV27|TRBD2|TRBJ2-4|NA
CASSPTPSGDDIQYF
TGTGCCAGCAGCCCAACCCCTAGCGGGGATGACATTCAGTACTTC
>TRBV14|NA|TRBJ1-6|NA
CASSQDRVGPPLHF
TGTGCCAGCAGCCAAGACAGGGTTGGGCCACCCCTCCACTTT
>TRBV19|NA|TRBJ2-2|NA
CASSIQDANTGELFF
TGTGCCAGTAGTATACAAGACGCGAACACCGGGGAGCTGTTTTTT
>TRBV28|NA|TRBJ2-7|once
CASSQHYEQYF
TGTGCCAGCAGTCAACACTACGAGCAGTACTTC
>TRBV7-9|NA|TRBJ1-2|NA
CASSLVRRAEGGYTF
TGTGCCAGCAGCTTAGTTCGGAGGGCAGAGGGGGGCTACACCTTC
>TRBV7-9|NA|TRBJ1-6|NA
CASSSPGTVLEDSPLHF
TGTGCCAGCAGCTCACCGGGGACGGTTCTTGAGGATTCACCCCTCCACTTT
>TRBV28|NA|TRBJ1-1|NA
CASSPHTGKNTEAFF
TGTGCCAGCAGTCCCCATACCGGCAAGAACACTGAAGCTTTCTTT
>TRBV7-2|TRBD2|TRBJ2-5|NA
CASSSAGGYQETQYF
TGTGCCAGCAGCTCAGCGGGGGGCTACCAAGAGACCCAGTACTTC
>TRBV28|TRBD1|TRBJ1-6|few
CASSRTGGMNSPLHF
TGTGCCAGCAGCCGGACAGGGGGCATGAATTCACCCCTCCACTTT
>TRBV7-9|TRBD2|TRBJ2-5|NA
CASSWGLAGASQETQYF
TGTGCCAGCAGCTGGGGACTAGCGGGGGCATCTCAGGAGACCCAGTACTTC
>TRBV2|NA|TRBJ2-7|NA
CASRARWATYEQYF
TGTGCCAGCAGAGCCCGTTGGGCCACCTACGAGCAGTACTTC
>TRBV4-3|NA|TRBJ2-4|NA
CASSQDLTLNIQYF
TGCGCCAGCAGCCAAGATTTGACACTGAACATTCAGTACTTC
>TRBV13|TRBD2|TRBJ2-7|once
CASSLMRGGTYEQYF
TGTGCCAGCAGCTTAATGCGGGGGGGCACCTACGAGCAGTACTTC
>TRBV4-3|TRBD1|TRBJ2-3|NA
CASSLGTGSGTDTQYF
TGCGCCAGCAGCCTGGGGACAGGGAGCGGGACAGATACGCAGTATTTT
>TRBV19|NA|TRBJ2-3|few
CASSKQRPGQADTQYF
TGTGCCAGTAGTAAACAGCGGCCCGGCCAGGCAGATACGCAGTATTTT
>TRBV11-3|NA|TRBJ2-5|NA
CASSLGGHPETQYF
TGTGCCAGCAGCTTAGGTGGACACCCCGAGACCCAGTACTTC
>TRBV4-3|NA|TRBJ2-3|NA
CASSQTAEATRPSTDTQYF
TGCGCCAGCAGCCAAACGGCTGAGGCGACCCGACCTAGCACAGATACGCAGTATTTT
>TRBV29-1|TRBD1|TRBJ1-4|NA
CSVSPTGRNEKLFF
TGCAGCGTTTCCCCGACAGGGCGTAATGAAAAACTGTTTTTT
>TRBV4-3|NA|TRBJ1-5|NA
CASSQEGGTTGPNQPQHF
TGCGCCAGCAGCCAAGAGGGCGGGACAACGGGACCTAATCAGCCCCAGCATTTT
>TRBV28|NA|TRBJ1-5|NA
CASSSPAGGSNQPQHF
TGTGCCAGCTCCTCTCCGGCCGGGGGTAGCAATCAGCCCCAGCATTTT
>TRBV27|NA|TRBJ1-1|NA
CASKGGYGEAFF
TGTGCCAGCAAGGGGGGTTATGGTGAAGCTTTCTTT
>TRBV24-1|TRBD2|TRBJ2-5|NA
CATGELAGVQETQYF
TGTGCCACCGGGGAGCTAGCGGGCGTACAAGAGACCCAGTACTTC
>TRBV29-1|NA|TRBJ2-7|once
CSAKSGYEQYF
TGCAGCGCGAAGTCGGGTTACGAGCAGTACTTC
>TRBV3-1/TRBV3-2|NA|TRBJ1-2|NA
CASSQELRVGYGYTF
TGTGCCAGCAGCCAAGAGTTGAGGGTCGGCTATGGCTACACCTTC
>TRBV5-6|NA|TRBJ2-7|NA
CASSHRGLTVSSYEQYF
TGTGCCAGCAGCCACCGGGGACTGACCGTGAGCTCCTACGAGCAGTACTTC
>TRBV2|NA|TRBJ1-5|NA
CASTTGRLSNQPQHF
TGTGCCAGCACTACGGGTCGTCTTAGCAATCAGCCCCAGCATTTT
>TRBV30|NA|TRBJ2-7|NA
CAWSVLGYEQYF
TGTGCCTGGAGTGTGTTGGGATACGAGCAGTACTTC
>TRBV4-3|NA|TRBJ2-1|NA
CASSPRVGDGEQFF
TGCGCCAGCAGCCCCCGAGTCGGGGACGGTGAGCAGTTCTTC
>TRBV5-6|TRBD1|TRBJ2-1|NA
CASSLPTGGLVEQFF
TGTGCCAGCAGCCTACCGACAGGGGGCTTGGTGGAGCAGTTCTTC
>TRBV6-6|NA|TRBJ2-3|NA
CASSFLNTDTQYF
TGTGCCAGCAGTTTCCTGAACACAGATACGCAGTATTTT
>TRBV18|TRBD2|TRBJ2-1|NA
CASSPPGLAGGPYNEQFF
TGTGCCAGCTCACCCCCTGGACTAGCGGGGGGGCCATACAATGAGCAGTTCTTC
>TRBV21-1|NA|TRBJ1-1|NA
CASSSFRVGRSRNSEAFF
TGTGCCAGCAGCAGCTTCCGCGTGGGCAGGTCACGGAACTCTGAAGCTTTCTTT
>TRBV19|TRBD1|TRBJ1-1|NA
CASKTGTGNTEAFF
TGTGCCAGCAAGACCGGGACAGGGAACACTGAAGCTTTCTTT